This TCR beta chain was identified in a study of cytomegalovirus exposure and HLA in healthy donors. Overall study: The same platform as the approximately 670 first-cohort repertoires was used for the 95 to 150 validation repertoires, a later analysis reported.

Study-wide results and limits: Published work reported that the classifier diagnosed cytomegalovirus status with high specificity and sensitivity. TCR sequences were mostly rare, though some public TCRs occurred in many donors. Cytomegalovirus association was assigned to around 150 TCR beta chains.

Clones were sequenced by immunoSEQ multiplex PCR, and TCRdb holds only the in-frame ones, with some missing. The sample holds 200,000 to 250,000 clones, around four fifths seen once. For this clone: As yet, its antigen is unknown.

Trimming pared 5 bases from V and 0 bases from J, leaving 14 bases between. This CDR3 is built from 17 residues. Germline values: CDR1 MNHEY, CDR2 SMNVEV (reference sequence). The chain recombines TRBV27 with TRBJ2-6; D possibly uses TRBD1 or TRBD2 (5 bases each). The receptor comes from a woman between 18 and 29 years old in good health and CMV-seronegative. The sample was PBMCs. The CDR3 spells CASSPPGRSSGANVLTF. The CDR3 region has the DNA TGTGCCAGCAGTCCCCCGGGACGGTCCTCTGGGGCCAACGTCCTGACTTTC. The full variable domain, its missing parts supplied by reference TRBV27 and TRBJ2-6, is EAQVTQNPRYLITVTGKKLTVTCSQNMNHEYMSWYRQDPGLGLRQIYYSMNVEVTDKGDVPEGYKVSRKEKRNFPLILESPSPNQTSLYFCASSPPGRSSGANVLTFGAGSRLTVL.